This T cell receptor beta chain was obtained from a study of blood T cell repertoires in COVID-19. Looking at the study overall: Samples came from the United States, Italy and Spain, spanning acute and convalescent COVID-19.

Enrollees, roughly 18 to 90 years old, lived in fewer than 25 US areas. Allocation to cohorts depended on clinical history reported by the participants. The data were produced by immunoSEQ multiplex PCR, yet TCRdb's version contains in-frame clones alone and is incomplete. The repertoire holds about 220,000 clones, 85% to 90% seen once, with about 14% in the top ten. The sequenced sample consisted of PBMCs or T cells enriched from blood (not recorded which). The TCR comes from a woman in her 50s with acute COVID-19.

CDR3 in amino acids: CASSLSGPRARGNTIYF. The CDR3 bases are TGCGCCAGCAGCTTGAGTGGTCCCAGGGCAAGAGGAAACACCATATATTTT. The chain carries TRBV5-1 and TRBJ1-3; maybe TRBD1 (5 bases). The V end was cut by 1 base, the J end by 4 bases, with 18 bases between. From germline, CDR1 is SGHRS and CDR2 YFSETQ. This CDR3 contains 17 residues.